The rows below give T cell receptor beta chains drawn from one sample of a study of blood T cells in healthy people across ages. TCRdb re-called the 5' RACE reads through MiXCR, storing one row per CDR3 protein. The data hold around 520,000 distinct CDR3 sequences, with around a quarter observed a single time. Separately, the same data were catalogued under a study of T cells of mothers and their children.

Material for sequencing was blood. The receptors come from a boy aged 2 to 9 in good health. The CDR3 runs from the conserved cysteine through the conserved F or W. Fields, in order: D gene, V gene, J gene, clone size, CDR3 length, CDR3 DNA, CDR3 protein. The D gene is left open where the match is weak. Some rows mark clone size as missing; the rest say once, few, many or name a class of expanded clone.

>-|TRBV27|TRBJ2-1|few|15
TGTGCCAGCAGTTTATCGGGGGGTCTGGCCAATGAGCAGTTCTTC
CASSLSGGLANEQFF
>-|TRBV29-1|TRBJ1-1|-|14
TGCAGCGTTGAAATCGTGGGGGGCAGGACTGAAGCTTTCTTT
CSVEIVGGRTEAFF
>-|TRBV10-2|TRBJ2-5|-|13
TGCGCCAGCAGCGGAGACTTCCAAGAGACCCAGTACTTC
CASSGDFQETQYF
>-|TRBV7-9|TRBJ2-7|few|14
TGTGCCAGCAACCCATCGAGAGGCCCCTACGAGCAGTACTTC
CASNPSRGPYEQYF
>-|TRBV4-2|TRBJ1-5|-|16
TGTGCCAGCAGCTCCCGCCCCGAAGGAGACAATCAGCCCCAGCATTTT
CASSSRPEGDNQPQHF
>-|TRBV11-2|TRBJ2-3|once|13
TGTGCCAGCCGGCTGGGGAGCACAGATACGCAGTATTTT
CASRLGSTDTQYF
>-|TRBV5-1|TRBJ2-3|few|12
TGTGCCAGCAGCTTACGAGCGGATACGCAGTATTTT
CASSLRADTQYF
>-|TRBV9|TRBJ1-4|-|14
TGTGCCAGCAGCGTAGGCCCAACGAATGAAAAACTGTTTTTT
CASSVGPTNEKLFF
>-|TRBV6-5|TRBJ1-2|few|14
TGTGCCAGCAGTGCGCCGGGCCGATACTATGGCTACACCTTC
CASSAPGRYYGYTF
>-|TRBV6-5|TRBJ1-6|-|14
TGTGCCAGCAGTTACTCAACGACGGGGTGGCCCCTCCACTTT
CASSYSTTGWPLHF
>-|TRBV6-6|TRBJ2-1|many|11
TGTGCCAGCACTAAAGCGGACGAGCAGTTCTTC
CASTKADEQFF
>TRBD2|TRBV2|TRBJ2-5|-|16
TGTGCCAGCAGTGTAAGGGTGACTAGCGGGGTAGAGACCCAGTACTTC
CASSVRVTSGVETQYF
>TRBD2|TRBV3-1|TRBJ2-5|-|15
TGTGCCAGCAGCTCCAGCGGGGGTTCCTCGGAGACCCAGTACTTC
CASSSSGGSSETQYF
>TRBD1|TRBV7-2|TRBJ2-2|-|16
TGTGCCAGCAGCCTACGGTACGGGACAGTTACCGGGGAGCTGTTTTTT
CASSLRYGTVTGELFF
>TRBD1|TRBV6-1|TRBJ2-2|few|14
TGTGCCAGCAGCGGGACAGTGGACACCGGGGAGCTGTTTTTT
CASSGTVDTGELFF
>TRBD1|TRBV7-9|TRBJ2-6|few|18
TGTGCCAGCAGCTCTTCGGGACAGGGTAGCTCTGGGGCCAACGTCCTGACTTTC
CASSSSGQGSSGANVLTF
>TRBD1|TRBV7-9|TRBJ2-5|-|16
TGTGCCAGCAGCTCGCCTAAACAGGGGGTCCAAGAGACCCAGTACTTC
CASSSPKQGVQETQYF
>TRBD2|TRBV19|TRBJ2-4|-|15
TGTGCCAGTAGAACTAGCGGCCTCAACAAAAACGTTCAGTACTTC
CASRTSGLNKNVQYF
>TRBD2|TRBV4-2|TRBJ2-1|many|16
TGTGCCAGCAGCCAAGAAGCTAGCGGGGGGGGTAATGAGCAGTTCTTC
CASSQEASGGGNEQFF
>-|TRBV12-3/TRBV12-4|TRBJ2-7|-|14
TGTGCCAGCAGTTGGGGGGGGCGCAACTACGAGCAGTGCTTC
CASSWGGRNYEQCF
>TRBD1|TRBV7-2|TRBJ2-3|-|15
TGTGCCAGCAGCCAAACAGGGGTTCGAACAGATACGCAGTATTTT
CASSQTGVRTDTQYF
>TRBD1|TRBV15|TRBJ1-2|few|14
TGTGCCACCAGCAGACGGGACAGGGGTAATGGCTACACCTTC
CATSRRDRGNGYTF
>-|TRBV9|TRBJ2-5|-|15
TGTGCCAGCAGCGTAGGCGGGGGCGGTCGCGAGACCCAGTACTTC
CASSVGGGGRETQYF
>-|TRBV2|TRBJ2-6|many|14
TGTGCCAGCAGTTTGGGGGCTGGGGCCAACGTCCTGACTTTC
CASSLGAGANVLTF
>-|TRBV30|TRBJ2-5|few|13
TGTGCCTGGAGTGGACGGTTCCTCGAGACCCAGTACTTC
CAWSGRFLETQYF
>-|TRBV9|TRBJ2-1|few|15
TGTGCCAGCAGCGTGGGTACTAGCAGGTCGACTGAGCAGTTCTTC
CASSVGTSRSTEQFF
>TRBD1|TRBV29-1|TRBJ2-7|-|11
TGCAGCGGCGGACAGGGCTACGAGCAGTACTTC
CSGGQGYEQYF
>TRBD2|TRBV9|TRBJ2-7|-|16
TGTGCCAGCAGCGGCACTAGCGGACGAGGCGGGTACGAGCAGTACTTC
CASSGTSGRGGYEQYF
>-|TRBV7-8|TRBJ2-7|-|11
TGTGCCAGCAGCTTAAGAGAGGAGCAGTACTTC
CASSLREEQYF
>-|TRBV20-1|TRBJ2-3|few|19
TGCAGTGCTAGAGATCCCGATGTCCTTTCCTCTTATTCCACAGATACGCAGTATTTT
CSARDPDVLSSYSTDTQYF
>-|TRBV11-2|TRBJ2-5|-|17
TGTGCCAGCAGCTTACAAAACGGGGGTAATGGGAGAGAGACCCAGTACTTC
CASSLQNGGNGRETQYF
>-|TRBV20-1|TRBJ2-3|-|14
TGCAGTGCTTCCCGGACGGAGGCACGAGATACGCAGTATTTT
CSASRTEARDTQYF
>TRBD1|TRBV10-3|TRBJ2-1|-|14
TGTGCCATCAGTGAGAAGGGGGCTAGCAATGAGCAGTTCTTC
CAISEKGASNEQFF
>-|TRBV11-2|TRBJ1-4|few|14
TGTGCCAGCAACCGAAGGGGGGAAGATGAAAAACTGTTTTTT
CASNRRGEDEKLFF
>-|TRBV2|TRBJ1-1|-|14
TGTGCCAGCAGTGTATTAGGAGTGGCCACTGAAGCTTTCTTT
CASSVLGVATEAFF
>TRBD1|TRBV3-1|TRBJ2-7|few|17
TGTGTCAGCAGCCAACATGACCGGGACAGGGGGAGGTACGAGCAGTACTTC
CVSSQHDRDRGRYEQYF
>-|TRBV27|TRBJ2-1|-|13
TGTGCCAGCAGTTGGGGAAATTACAATGAGCAGTTCTTC
CASSWGNYNEQFF
>TRBD1|TRBV3-1|TRBJ2-5|few|14
TGTGCCAGCAGCATCCGGGACAGGGAAGAGACCCAGTACTTC
CASSIRDREETQYF
>TRBD2|TRBV10-3|TRBJ2-2|-|16
TGTGCCATCATGGTTGAAGCGGGAGTTGTTCCCGGGGAGCTGTTTTTT
CAIMVEAGVVPGELFF
>-|TRBV20-1|TRBJ1-1|few|12
TGCAGTGCTAGAAAGGGTCCAGCTGGGACTTTCTTT
CSARKGPAGTFF
>TRBD2|TRBV20-1|TRBJ2-5|few|16
TGCAGTGCTAGAGCCCCTCTACTAGCGGGAGCTGAGACCCAGTACTTC
CSARAPLLAGAETQYF